A single TCR beta chain is shown here with its context. Its antigen is unidentified. The sorted cells were lamina propria lymphocytes from surgical specimens, first isolated by density gradient. Patients were adults with ileal or ileocolonic Crohn's disease needing resection. The data originate from a study of T cell repertoires in ileal Crohn's disease. As for the study in general: Postoperative therapy was given to about half: about a dozen thiopurines, 18 anti-TNF agents.

General observations from the study: Clonality above 26.8% at surgery always came with endoscopic recurrence.

Germline CDR1 reads MRHNA; CDR2 reads SNTAGT. V was clipped by 6 bases and J by 7 bases; unmatched bases: 5. The CDR3 runs to 14 residues. Clones were sequenced by immunoSEQ multiplex PCR, and TCRdb holds only the in-frame ones, with some missing. The sample shows a few thousand clones, about 80% of them seen only once. The sequenced material came from CD4+ T cells sorted from the ileum. This receptor was obtained from an adult with Crohn's disease. The genes are TRBV6-4 and TRBJ2-2; TRBD1 agrees at 10 bases. CDR3 amino acids: CASRETGGVGELFF. DNA for the CDR3: TGTGCCAGCAGAGAGACAGGGGGCGTCGGGGAGCTGTTTTTT.